This entry concerns a single T cell receptor (beta chain). The antigen remains unidentified. The sample is drawn from a study of T cells in localized non-small cell lung cancer. TCRdb's copy holds only in-frame clones and misses some; the assay was immunoSEQ multiplex PCR. This sample has about 3,700 clones, with about 26% found just once. Study-wide results and caveats: The study linked higher blood T cell density to longer overall survival. Because researchers sequenced only one region of the tumor, heterogeneity is still possible. Adjacent uninvolved lung tissue had the highest T cell clonality, exceeding tumor. Appearing in adjacent lung were a median roughly 60 of the top 100 tumor clones.

V was pared by 5 bases and J by 0 bases, with 8 bases between. This CDR3 spans 14 amino acids. Germline assignment: CDR1 MNHGY and CDR2 SAAAGT. Here the sequenced sample was lung tumor tissue, taken before any cancer treatment. This chain joins TRBV6-8 and TRBJ1-5; D may be TRBD1 (5 bases). The sequence derives from a woman aged 35 to 75 with stage I lung adenocarcinoma. The CDR3 is CASSQGDSNQPQHF. CDR3 nucleotides: TGTGCCAGCAGTCAAGGGGATAGCAATCAGCCCCAGCATTTT.